Listed here are 26 T cell receptor beta chains from one sample, sequenced in a study of a mutant IDH1 vaccine in newly diagnosed glioma. Described time point: week 5, during vaccination. The investigators gave 300 ug of mutant IDH1 20-mer peptide in each vaccine dose, together with topical imiquimod. Profiling relied on immunoSEQ multiplex PCR, and the TCRdb table lists in-frame clones only, not all of them. The sample contains 30,000 to 40,000 clones, around 83% of which appear only once. What these receptors recognize is not known. The sample in question was PBMCs, obtained from a glioma patient whose treatment included an IDH1 peptide vaccine. These receptors originate from a man aged 30 to 45 with glioma.

The genes are TRBV7-9 and TRBJ1-1, with D unclear. The V gene's germline CDR1 is SEHNR and CDR2 FQNEAQ (reference sequence). V lost 3 bases and J 5 bases, leaving 7 bases between the germline ends. The CDR3 length is 12 residues. CDR3 in amino acids: CASSFGRTEAFF. The CDR3 DNA reads as TGTGCCAGCAGCTTCGGGAGAACTGAAGCTTTCTTT.

Notes on this clone: The same CDR3 arises from other DNA sequences in this sample as well. This chain joins TRBV9 and TRBJ2-2; no clear D. Germline V gene sequence: CDR1 SGDLS, CDR2 YYNGEE. The CDR3 has 15 amino acids. Trimming removed 0 bases from V and 0 bases from J, with 6 bases in between. Here the CDR3 reads CASSVGMTNTGELFF. DNA for the CDR3: TGTGCCAGCAGCGTAGGGATGACGAACACCGGGGAGCTGTTTTTT. The whole variable domain, filled in from reference TRBV9 and TRBJ2-2, reads DSGVTQTPKHLITATGQRVTLRCSPRSGDLSVYWYQQSLDQGLQFLIQYYNGEERAKGNILERFSAQQFPDLHSELNLSSLELGDSALYFCASSVGMTNTGELFFGEGSRLTVL.

The chain combines TRBV30 with TRBJ2-1, with no clear D. Deletions cut 3 bases from V and 0 bases from J, with 9 bases between. The length of the CDR3 is 14 residues. Germline V lookup: CDR1 GTSNPN, CDR2 SVGIG (reference sequence). CDR3 residues: CAWRGKYSYNEQFF. CDR3 coding DNA: TGTGCCTGGAGGGGTAAATACTCCTACAATGAGCAGTTCTTC.

The sample holds one count of this clone. V gene TRBV29-1 combines with J gene TRBJ1-1, with D perhaps TRBD1 (5 bases). Per germline, CDR1 SQVTM and CDR2 ANQGSEA. V was clipped by 5 bases and J by 3 bases, with 13 bases between them. CDR3 length equals 13 residues. The DNA for the CDR3 is TGCAGCGTTCAGGAGGGGAGGCACACTGAAGCTTTCTTT. This codes for CSVQEGRHTEAFF.

This clone was counted between two and nine times. The rearrangement uses TRBV10-3 and TRBJ1-5; D is possibly TRBD1 (6 bases). Germline V gene lookup returns CDR1 ENHRY and CDR2 SYGVKD. The CDR3 is 16 amino acids. V gave up 8 bases and J gave up 9 bases, with 26 bases separating them. The CDR3: CAISPADPYKGGPQHF. In DNA form, the CDR3 reads TGTGCCATCTCCCCGGCAGACCCGTACAAAGGGGGGCCCCAGCATTTT.

The rearrangement links TRBV7-6 to TRBJ2-7, with 10 bases aligning to TRBD2. Looked up from germline, CDR1 is SGHVS and CDR2 is FNYEAQ. J lost 6 bases, V lost 3 bases, and 11 bases had no gene match. There are 16 residues in the CDR3. The CDR3 reads CASSLPSGGSSSEQYF. Written as DNA, the CDR3 is TGTGCCAGCAGCTTGCCTAGCGGGGGTTCAAGTTCCGAGCAGTACTTC.

The rearrangement joins TRBV5-4 to TRBJ2-7, with a weak D call TRBD1 (6 bases). V was pared by 4 bases and J by 3 bases, with 14 bases between. The CDR3 length is 14 residues. Germline-derived CDR1 and CDR2 are SGHNT and YYREEE (reference sequence). The DNA of the CDR3 is TGTGCCAGCAGCACGTGGGACACCGACTACGAGCAGTACTTC. Translated, it gives CASSTWDTDYEQYF.

This clone is categorized as large (0.1 to 1%). The rearrangement uses TRBV28 and TRBJ1-2, with D unresolved. V dropped 8 bases and J dropped 8 bases, with 21 bases sitting between them. Germline V gene data show CDR1 as MDHEN and CDR2 as SYDVKM. The CDR3 is 14 amino acids. The CDR3 bases are TGTGCCAGCTCCCCCTCCGGGGTATCTCGCGGCTACACCTTC. Encoded protein: CASSPSGVSRGYTF.

V usage is TRBV9 and J usage is TRBJ2-2, with TRBD2 matching over 8 bases. The J segment lost 4 bases and the V segment lost 0 bases, leaving 11 bases of the junction unmatched. There are 18 residues in the CDR3. Germline CDR1 reads SGDLS; CDR2 reads YYNGEE. CDR3 sequence reads: CASSVVTAGALGTGELFF. The CDR3 DNA reads TGTGCCAGCAGCGTAGTTACAGCGGGGGCCCTGGGCACCGGGGAGCTGTTTTTT. The entire variable domain, with the rest obtained from reference TRBV9 and TRBJ2-2, is as follows: DSGVTQTPKHLITATGQRVTLRCSPRSGDLSVYWYQQSLDQGLQFLIQYYNGEERAKGNILERFSAQQFPDLHSELNLSSLELGDSALYFCASSVVTAGALGTGELFFGEGSRLTVL.

This clone was seen just once. The chain is built from TRBV19 and TRBJ1-5, with D possibly matching TRBD1 (6 bases). V was shortened by 5 bases and J by 7 bases, with 18 bases between the two germline ends. The CDR3 contains 15 residues. From germline, CDR1 is LNHDA and CDR2 SQIVND (reference sequence). CDR3 nucleotides: TGTGCCAGTAGTCTCACAGGGAGCTACGGGCAGCCCCAGCATTTT. Protein product: CASSLTGSYGQPQHF.

V usage is TRBV19 and J usage is TRBJ2-1; weak D call: TRBD1 (5 bases). This CDR3 comprises 13 residues. Germline CDR1 reads LNHDA; CDR2 reads SQIVND (reference sequence). Trimming took off 6 bases at V and 6 bases at J, with 12 bases between the two ends. CDR3 bases: TGTGCCAGTAGCCCCCGACAGACCAATGAGCAGTTCTTC. It is translated as CASSPRQTNEQFF. Drawing the rest from reference TRBV19 and TRBJ2-1, the complete variable domain is DGGITQSPKYLFRKEGQNVTLSCEQNLNHDAMYWYRQDPGQGLRLIYYSQIVNDFQKGDIAEGYSVSREKKESFPLTVTSAQKNPTAFYLCASSPRQTNEQFFGPGTRLTVL.

V gene TRBV18 combines with J gene TRBJ2-7; 8 nucleotides match TRBD1. The CDR3 runs to 16 residues. Germline trimming cut 3 bases from V and 3 bases from J; bases unmatched to any gene: 10. Germline-derived CDR1 and CDR2 are KGHSH and LQKENI. CDR3 in amino acids: CASSPVPGQDRYEQYF. Here the CDR3 DNA reads TGTGCCAGCTCACCCGTCCCGGGACAGGACCGCTACGAGCAGTACTTC.

V is TRBV5-4 and J is TRBJ1-6; D call uncertain. Looked up from germline, CDR1 is SGHNT and CDR2 is YYREEE (reference sequence). The V end was cut by 4 bases, the J end by 4 bases, with 12 bases between. This CDR3 is 15 amino acids long. The CDR3 DNA reads as TGTGCCAGCAGCAGACGATCGAATTATAATTCACCCCTCCACTTT. Its translation is CASSRRSNYNSPLHF.

This clone showed up just a few times. The CDR3 region is CASSLGGGPQETQYF. The DNA for the CDR3 is TGTGCCAGCAGCTTAGGCGGGGGCCCCCAAGAGACCCAGTACTTC. The chain couples TRBV9 to TRBJ2-5, with D possibly matching TRBD2 (7 bases). This CDR3 is built from 15 residues. V gave up 4 bases and J gave up 1 base, with 14 bases separating them. Germline V CDR1 and CDR2: SGDLS, YYNGEE.

This clone came up once. The chain couples TRBV27 to TRBJ1-2; 8 bases match TRBD1. The CDR3 sequence is 14 residues long. Germline CDR1 is MNHEY and CDR2 is SMNVEV (reference sequence). Trimming at V came to 6 bases and at J to 6 bases, leaving 9 bases not matched to a gene. This CDR3 reads CASSPNRGGNGYTF. In DNA form, the CDR3 reads TGTGCCAGCAGCCCCAACAGGGGGGGTAATGGCTACACCTTC.

The CDR3 sequence is CASSYAGTGYSPLHF. The CDR3 DNA reads as TGTGCCAGCAGTTACGCCGGGACAGGGTATTCACCCCTCCACTTT. The J gene is TRBJ1-6, the V gene TRBV6-5, with TRBD1 matching over 9 bases. Germline CDR1 MNHEY, CDR2 SVGAGI. This CDR3 spans 15 amino acids. The V segment lost 2 bases and the J segment 8 bases; nucleotides outside the gene matches: 4.

This chain joins TRBV7-7 and TRBJ2-5, with 9 bases lining up with TRBD1. This CDR3 region has 15 residues. The germline CDR1 and CDR2 sequences are SSHAT and FNYEAQ (reference sequence). The junction had 1 base not matched to a gene; V was cut back by 0 bases and J by 2 bases. CDR3 protein: CASSLAGQGQETQYF. The CDR3 DNA sequence: TGTGCCAGCAGCTTAGCGGGACAGGGTCAAGAGACCCAGTACTTC.

The chain is built from TRBV11-2 and TRBJ1-2, with 7 bases matching TRBD1. Germline CDR1 SGHAT, CDR2 FQNNGV. V lost 0 bases, J lost 4 bases, and 2 bases stayed unmatched. There are 14 residues in the CDR3. The CDR3 DNA reads as TGTGCCAGCAGCTTAGAGGGACAGTTCTATGGCTACACCTTC. Encoded protein: CASSLEGQFYGYTF. The whole variable domain, remainder taken from reference TRBV11-2 and TRBJ1-2, is EAGVAQSPRYKIIEKRQSVAFWCNPISGHATLYWYQQILGQGPKLLIQFQNNGVVDDSQLPKDRFSAERLKGVDSTLKIQPAKLEDSAVYLCASSLEGQFYGYTFGSGTRLTVV.

CDR3 coding DNA: TGTGCCAGCAGCCCGACAGGTTCGGGACAGGACTCTGGAAACACCATATATTTT. Its protein is CASSPTGSGQDSGNTIYF. The chain combines TRBV9 with TRBJ1-3; 8 bases match TRBD1. V dropped 4 bases and J dropped 0; count of bases not matched to a gene: 12. Germline lookup yields CDR1 SGDLS and CDR2 YYNGEE. The CDR3 totals 18 residues.

There are a few counts of this clone. This chain uses TRBV11-2 with TRBJ2-1, with D possibly matching TRBD2 (6 bases). CDR1 is SGHAT and CDR2 is FQNNGV in the germline V gene. The CDR3 is 12 residues long. V lost 5 bases and J lost 9, with 11 bases in between. The CDR3 is CASSPRGAEQFF. The CDR3 nucleotides read TGTGCCAGCAGCCCGCGGGGAGCTGAGCAGTTCTTC.

V gene TRBV11-3 combines with J gene TRBJ2-2; maybe TRBD1 (6 bases). With 5 bases removed from V and 6 bases from J, the gap between germline ends came to 10 bases. CDR1 and CDR2 (germline): SGHNT, YENEEA. The CDR3 contains 13 residues. The CDR3 DNA reads as TGTGCCAGCAGCCCAGGGGTTTCCGGGGAGCTGTTTTTT. Translated: CASSPGVSGELFF.

The chain couples TRBV5-1 to TRBJ2-2; 7 positions agree with TRBD2. Per germline, CDR1 SGHRS and CDR2 YFSETQ. V dropped 0 bases and J dropped 2; count of bases not matched to a gene: 4. The CDR3 loop spans 16 amino acids. Here the CDR3 DNA reads TGCGCCAGCAGCTTGGCGGGGGGATCAAACACCGGGGAGCTGTTTTTT. Amino acids: CASSLAGGSNTGELFF.

This chain uses TRBV2 with TRBJ1-5; D uncertain. Germline assignment: CDR1 SNHLY and CDR2 FYNNEI. The ends were cut back, 1 base at V and 4 bases at J, with 17 bases in the middle. CDR3 size: 17 residues. The CDR3 is CASSEVVRAGGNQPQHF. In DNA form, the CDR3 reads TGTGCCAGCAGTGAAGTCGTTAGGGCAGGAGGGAATCAGCCCCAGCATTTT.

V is TRBV19 and J is TRBJ1-2; no clear D gene. Per the germline V gene, CDR1 is LNHDA and CDR2 is SQIVND (reference sequence). V was shortened by 10 bases and J by 3 bases, with 15 bases between the two germline ends. The CDR3 totals 13 residues. In nucleotides, the CDR3 is TGTGCCACCAGGACGGAAAACTACTATGGCTACACCTTC. The encoded protein is CATRTENYYGYTF. The full variable domain, its missing parts supplied by reference TRBV19 and TRBJ1-2, is DGGITQSPKYLFRKEGQNVTLSCEQNLNHDAMYWYRQDPGQGLRLIYYSQIVNDFQKGDIAEGYSVSREKKESFPLTVTSAQKNPTAFYLCATRTENYYGYTFGSGTRLTVV.

The table lists this clone with a count of one. This chain uses TRBV30 with TRBJ1-1, with D unclear. The CDR3 spans 15 residues. Germline CDR1 and CDR2: GTSNPN and SVGIG (reference sequence). The V end lost 3 bases, the J end lost 4 bases, and 18 bases lay between the germline ends. The CDR3 nucleotides are TGTGCCTGGAGATCTTCGGGCCCGCGGGGCACTGAAGCTTTCTTT. It yields the protein CAWRSSGPRGTEAFF.

The chain is built from TRBV5-1 and TRBJ2-7, with TRBD2 matching 12 bases. The CDR3 is 15 residues long. With 4 bases clipped from V and 5 bases from J, the junction kept 7 bases outside the gene matches. Germline CDR1 is SGHRS and CDR2 is YFSETQ. This chain's CDR3 is CASSPGLAGSHEQYF. For the CDR3, the DNA is TGCGCCAGCAGCCCAGGACTAGCGGGGTCCCACGAGCAGTACTTC.